This T cell receptor beta chain was documented in a study of blood T cell repertoires in COVID-19. Study information: Some COVID-19 samples were acute and others convalescent; all came from the United States, Italy and Spain.

Ages ranged from roughly 18 to 95 years, with residence in some 25 US areas. Participants reported their clinical history, and cohort assignment relied on those reports. Sequencing was performed with immunoSEQ multiplex PCR; in TCRdb, only in-frame clones are kept and a portion is missing. The repertoire holds over 350,000 clones, roughly nine tenths seen once, with roughly 0.9% in the top ten. Germline V gene sequence: CDR1 KGHSH, CDR2 LQKENI. There are 13 residues in the CDR3. V was pared by 2 bases and J by 6 bases, with 10 bases between. The chain is built from TRBV18 and TRBJ1-2; tentatively, D is TRBD1 (6 bases). This receptor was obtained from a woman in her 40s who had been exposed to COVID-19. The sequencing input was PBMCs or T cells enriched from blood (not recorded which). DNA for the CDR3: TGTGCCAGCTCACCAAGGGCAGGGGATGGCTACACCTTC. Translating it yields CASSPRAGDGYTF.